Below are 24 T cell receptor beta chains sequenced from a single sample in a study of T-cell reconstitution after alpha-beta-depleted transplantation in children. Preparation of the TCRbeta library used unique molecular identifiers. MiXCR, applied by TCRdb to the PCR reads, yields one record per CDR3 protein. The sample lists 15,000 to 20,000 distinct CDR3 sequences; 9.5% to 15% were seen once. This sample comprised PBMCs, mostly from graft donor cells, obtained 180 days after TCRalphabeta/CD19-depleted stem cell transplant. Source of these receptors: a boy under two years old who had a stem cell transplant for Wiskott-Aldrich syndrome, so the T cells may come from the graft donor.

This clonotype is medium-sized within its sample. The V call is TRBV5-8, the J call TRBJ2-1; 11 bases agree with TRBD2. V trimming: 7 bases; J trimming: 8 bases; junction bases outside the gene matches: 14. CDR1 and CDR2 from the germline V gene are SGHTS and YDEGEE. The CDR3 length is 16 residues. In DNA, the CDR3 is TGTGCCAGCCCCGGGACTAGCGGTATTGGGTCGGATGAGCAGTTCTTC. Residues: CASPGTSGIGSDEQFF.

Comment on this clonotype: Being one base from a much bigger clone, this may be a read error. V is TRBV5-4 and J is TRBJ2-2; the D gene is possibly TRBD1 (5 bases). V shed 4 bases and J shed 7 bases, with 17 bases lying between them. CDR1 SGHNT and CDR2 YYREEE come from the germline V gene (reference sequence). This CDR3 spans 15 amino acids. The CDR3 DNA follows: TGTGCCAGCAGCCTACATGGGGCGTCGGGCGGGGAGCTGTTTTTT. As protein: CASSLHGASGGELFF.

The chain carries TRBV6-5 and TRBJ1-4; TRBD1 agrees at 9 bases. V lost 4 bases and J lost 8; bases outside the gene matches: 11. Germline V gene lookup returns CDR1 MNHEY and CDR2 SVGAGI. The CDR3 is 16 amino acids. The CDR3, as DNA: TGTGCCAGCAGTTCCATACTACAGGGGGCAGGCGAAAAACTGTTTTTT. Protein: CASSSILQGAGEKLFF.

This clonotype has just a few counts. This chain joins TRBV13 and TRBJ1-1; D ambiguous. Germline-derived CDR1 and CDR2 are PRHDT and FYEKMQ (reference sequence). This CDR3 contains 11 residues. V gave up 3 bases and J gave up 5 bases, with 4 bases separating them. Written as DNA, the CDR3 is TGTGCCAGCAGCTTTCATACTGAAGCTTTCTTT. This translates into CASSFHTEAFF.

There are many counts of this clonotype. Germline is not matched at one junction end, which may reflect a read error. The chain employs TRBV7-2 and TRBJ2-1, with 10 bases identical to TRBD2. The CDR3 has 14 residues. CDR1 SGHTA and CDR2 FQGNSA come from the germline V gene. The CDR3 DNA follows: TGTGCCAGCAGCTTAACTACAGCGGGAGGGCCGCGGGTCTTC. Its protein is CASSLTTAGGPRVF.

This clonotype has only a few counts. The chain joins TRBV4-1 to TRBJ1-6, with D unresolved. The CDR3 is 18 residues long. V was trimmed by 1 base and J by 7 bases, leaving 20 bases between them. The V gene's germline CDR1 is MGHRA and CDR2 YSYEKL. CDR3 sequence reads: CASSQVADNWLWNSPLHF. The CDR3 DNA reads TGCGCCAGCAGCCAAGTTGCCGATAATTGGCTTTGGAATTCACCCCTCCACTTT.

The table lists this clonotype with many counts. This rearrangement joins TRBV7-2 to TRBJ1-1, with 10 bases aligning to TRBD1. After removal of 5 bases from V and 10 bases from J, the junction contained 13 bases not matched to a gene. Germline-derived CDR1 and CDR2 are SGHTA and FQGNSA. The length of the CDR3 is 15 residues. The DNA for the CDR3 is TGTGCCAGCAGCCCCGACAGGGGGCGCGAAGAGTCAGCTTTCTTT. As protein: CASSPDRGREESAFF.

This clonotype was recorded many times. The chain links TRBV29-1 to TRBJ2-7; TRBD2 matches at 8 bases. V lost 4 bases and J lost 6; bases outside the gene matches: 5. CDR3 length: 12 amino acids. The germline V gene encodes CDR1 SQVTM and CDR2 ANQGSEA. Written as DNA, the CDR3 is TGCAGCGTTGCGGACGGGAGGGGCGAGCAGTACTTC. It codes for CSVADGRGEQYF.

This clonotype was observed many times. CDR3 DNA: TGTGCCAGCAGTACTCTTGGGCGCTCCTACAATGAGCAGTTCTTC. Its protein product is CASSTLGRSYNEQFF. This rearrangement joins TRBV28 to TRBJ2-1, with D unresolved. The CDR3 loop spans 15 amino acids. Germline-derived CDR1 and CDR2 are MDHEN and SYDVKM. V gave up 5 bases and J gave up 0 bases, with 11 bases separating them.

At least ten counts were recorded for this clonotype. The chain employs TRBV6-5 and TRBJ1-2; 8 nucleotides align to TRBD1. Germline CDR1 reads MNHEY; CDR2 reads SVGAGI. The CDR3 runs 13 residues. The ends lost 6 bases at V and 8 bases at J; junction bases unmatched: 8. The CDR3 loop reads CASRPTGAQGYTF. CDR3 nucleotide sequence: TGTGCCAGCAGGCCGACAGGGGCACAGGGCTACACCTTC.

The CDR3 loop reads CAGRRGFTQYF. CDR3 DNA sequence: TGTGCCGGGAGGAGGGGGTTCACCCAGTACTTC. V usage is TRBV4-2 and J usage is TRBJ2-5, with D tentatively TRBD1 or TRBD2 (6 bases each). Deletions cut 11 bases from V and 8 bases from J, with 15 bases between. The CDR3 is 11 amino acids. CDR1 is LGHNA, CDR2 YNFKEQ, per germline.

This clonotype appeared a few times. The chain employs TRBV7-2 and TRBJ2-5; 12 nucleotides match TRBD2. The CDR3 runs 17 residues. Germline V gene lookup returns CDR1 SGHTA and CDR2 FQGNSA. V trimming: 2 bases; J trimming: 7 bases; junction bases outside the gene matches: 11. CDR3: CASSLNRLAGGPVTQYF. The CDR3 nucleotides read TGTGCCAGCAGCTTAAACAGGCTAGCGGGAGGGCCGGTGACCCAGTACTTC.

By sample share, this clonotype is medium-sized. The chain combines TRBV5-1 with TRBJ2-5; TRBD2 matches at 10 bases. The CDR3 contains 17 residues. Trimming took 0 bases from V and 4 from J; bases not matched to a gene: 9. Germline V CDR1 and CDR2: SGHRS, YFSETQ. The CDR3 protein is CASSLAGSSGSGETQYF. The CDR3 bases are TGCGCCAGCAGCTTGGCCGGTTCTAGCGGGAGCGGAGAGACCCAGTACTTC.

This clonotype was recorded at least ten times. The chain combines TRBV14 with TRBJ2-2, with D unclear. CDR3 size: 13 residues. CDR1 is SGHDN, CDR2 FVKESK, per germline. Deletions cut 0 bases from V and 8 bases from J, with 7 bases between. The CDR3 is CASSQDWEGELFF. CDR3 sequence (DNA): TGTGCCAGCAGCCAAGATTGGGAAGGGGAGCTGTTTTTT. Using reference TRBV14 and TRBJ2-2 for the parts outside the CDR3, the full variable domain is EAGVTQFPSHSVIEKGQTVTLRCDPISGHDNLYWYRRVMGKEIKFLLHFVKESKQDESGMPNNRFLAERTGGTYSTLKVQPAELEDSGVYFCASSQDWEGELFFGEGSRLTVL.

V and J are TRBV6-5 and TRBJ2-1; possible D gene TRBD2, 6 bases. In germline, CDR1 is MNHEY, CDR2 SVGAGI. This CDR3 spans 13 amino acids. The ends were cut back, 0 bases at V and 9 bases at J, with 9 bases in the middle. CDR3 loop: CASSYSRGGEQFF. The DNA of the CDR3 is TGTGCCAGCAGTTACTCTCGGGGAGGTGAGCAGTTCTTC.

This clonotype was seen many times. The V call is TRBV11-2, the J call TRBJ2-1; 13 bases map to TRBD2. The CDR3 has 18 residues. The J segment lost 0 bases and the V segment lost 2 bases, leaving 4 bases of the junction unmatched. CDR1 SGHAT and CDR2 FQNNGV come from the germline V gene. The CDR3 is CASSLQLAGGSSYNEQFF. CDR3 DNA: TGTGCCAGCAGCTTACAACTAGCGGGAGGGAGCTCCTACAATGAGCAGTTCTTC. Using reference TRBV11-2 and TRBJ2-1 for the parts outside the CDR3, the full variable domain is EAGVAQSPRYKIIEKRQSVAFWCNPISGHATLYWYQQILGQGPKLLIQFQNNGVVDDSQLPKDRFSAERLKGVDSTLKIQPAKLEDSAVYLCASSLQLAGGSSYNEQFFGPGTRLTVL.

This clonotype was observed many times. One end of the junction varies from germline; a read error may be responsible. The gene calls are TRBV29-1 and TRBJ2-3; possible D gene TRBD2, 5 bases. Germline V CDR1 and CDR2: SQVTM, ANQGSEA. The CDR3 sequence is 13 residues long. CDR3 region: CSAERGMTDTQYF. DNA for the CDR3: TGCAGCGCTGAACGGGGAATGACAGATACGCAGTATTTT.

J is TRBJ2-1 and V is TRBV5-6; D gene ambiguous. The germline V gene has CDR1 SGHDT and CDR2 YYEEEE. V gave up 0 bases and J gave up 0 bases, with 7 bases separating them. The CDR3 is made up of 15 amino acids. Here the CDR3 DNA reads TGTGCCAGCAGCTTGGAAAGCTACTCCTACAATGAGCAGTTCTTC. It specifies CASSLESYSYNEQFF.

On this clonotype: A read error may be the cause here, since a much bigger clone is one base away. This chain joins TRBV4-3 and TRBJ2-3; the D gene is possibly TRBD2 (5 bases). Trimming shortened V by 4 bases and J by 4 bases, and 12 bases separated the two germline ends. CDR1 is LGHNA and CDR2 is YSLEER in the germline V gene. This CDR3 spans 14 amino acids. The CDR3 sequence is CASSREFLADTQYF. CDR3 DNA: TGCGCCAGCAGCCGGGAGTTCTTGGCAGATACGCAGTATTTT.

This clonotype came up many times. The CDR3 sequence: CASSSPIDREGYTF. The CDR3 coding sequence is TGTGCCAGCAGTTCTCCGATAGACAGGGAAGGCTACACCTTC. The J gene is TRBJ1-2, the V gene TRBV27, with 7 bases identical to TRBD1. V was pared by 4 bases and J by 8 bases, with 10 bases of the junction left unmatched. The CDR3 loop spans 14 amino acids. The germline gives CDR1 MNHEY, CDR2 SMNVEV (reference sequence).

This clonotype was found many times. V gene TRBV28 combines with J gene TRBJ2-7, with D maybe TRBD1 (7 bases). The CDR3 loop spans 20 amino acids. The germline V gene encodes CDR1 MDHEN and CDR2 SYDVKM. V was shortened by 5 bases and J by 2 bases, with 31 bases between the two germline ends. As DNA, the CDR3 is TGTGCCAGCAGTACAGGGGTTTACACTAGCCCCCTCCGTTCTCCCTACGAGCAGTACTTC. Translating gives CASSTGVYTSPLRSPYEQYF.

This clonotype was counted ten times or more. The germline gene is not matched at one end of the junction; a read error may be the cause. The gene calls are TRBV7-9 and TRBJ2-7; 9 bases match TRBD1. Germline V gives CDR1 SEHNR, CDR2 FQNEAQ (reference sequence). The CDR3 has 14 amino acids. The CDR3 coding sequence is TGTGCCAGCAGCTCGCTACAGGGGGCGCGTAAACCGGGCTTC. This translates into CASSSLQGARKPGF.

This clonotype was observed at least ten times. Here the CDR3 DNA reads TGCAGTGCTAAGGACAGGGGGCGAGGCACTGAAGCTTTCTTT. It codes for CSAKDRGRGTEAFF. The V call is TRBV20-1, the J call TRBJ1-1; TRBD1 matches 11 bases. This CDR3 region has 14 residues. Germline V lookup: CDR1 DFQATT, CDR2 SNEGSKA (reference sequence). The ends lost 4 bases at V and 4 bases at J; junction bases unmatched: 5.

In this sample, this clonotype turned up many times. The chain carries TRBV5-1 and TRBJ2-1; 7 bases match TRBD2. Germline values: CDR1 SGHRS, CDR2 YFSETQ. CDR3 size: 17 residues. The J segment lost 0 bases and the V segment lost 2 bases, leaving 8 bases of the junction unmatched. The CDR3 spells CASSFLPSGSSYNEQFF. The DNA of the CDR3 is TGCGCCAGCAGCTTCCTACCTAGCGGAAGCTCCTACAATGAGCAGTTCTTC.